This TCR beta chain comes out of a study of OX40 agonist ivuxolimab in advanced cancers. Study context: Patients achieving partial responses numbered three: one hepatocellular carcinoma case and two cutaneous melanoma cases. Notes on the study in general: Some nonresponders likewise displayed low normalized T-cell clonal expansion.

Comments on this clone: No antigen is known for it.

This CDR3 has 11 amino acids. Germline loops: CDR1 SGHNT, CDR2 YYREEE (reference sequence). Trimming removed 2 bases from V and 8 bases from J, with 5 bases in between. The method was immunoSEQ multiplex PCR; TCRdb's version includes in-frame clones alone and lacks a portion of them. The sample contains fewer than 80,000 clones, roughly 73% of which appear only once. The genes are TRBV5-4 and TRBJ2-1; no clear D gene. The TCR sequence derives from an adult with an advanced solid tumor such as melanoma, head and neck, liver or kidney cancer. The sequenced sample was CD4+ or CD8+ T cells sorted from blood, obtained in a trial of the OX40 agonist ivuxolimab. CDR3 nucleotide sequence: TGTGCCAGCAGCTTTATGGATGAGCAGTTCTTC. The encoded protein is CASSFMDEQFF.